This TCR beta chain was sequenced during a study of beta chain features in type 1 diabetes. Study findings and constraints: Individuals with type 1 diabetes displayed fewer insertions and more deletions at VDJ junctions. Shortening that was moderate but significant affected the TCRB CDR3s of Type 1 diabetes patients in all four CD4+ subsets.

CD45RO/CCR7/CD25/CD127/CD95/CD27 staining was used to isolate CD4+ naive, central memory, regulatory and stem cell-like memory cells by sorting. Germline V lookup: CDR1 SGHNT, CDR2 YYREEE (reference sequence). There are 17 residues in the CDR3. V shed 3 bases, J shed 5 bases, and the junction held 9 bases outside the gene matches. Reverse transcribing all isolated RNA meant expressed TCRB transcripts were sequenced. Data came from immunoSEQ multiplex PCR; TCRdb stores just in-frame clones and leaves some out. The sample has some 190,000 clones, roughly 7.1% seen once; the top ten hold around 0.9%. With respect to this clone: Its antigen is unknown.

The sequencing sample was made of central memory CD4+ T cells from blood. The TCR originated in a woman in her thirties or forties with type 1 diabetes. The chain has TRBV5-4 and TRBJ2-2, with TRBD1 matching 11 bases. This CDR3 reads CASSSPGQGVLTGELFF. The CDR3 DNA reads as TGTGCCAGCAGCTCACCGGGACAGGGGGTGTTGACCGGGGAGCTGTTTTTT.